The subject of this entry is one TCR beta chain. The sample comes from a study of blood T cell repertoires in COVID-19. Per the original data handling: Using reference gene primer amplification, nucleated cell counts were estimated. The protocol was immunoSEQ multiplex PCR, while the TCRdb copy is restricted to in-frame clones and leaves out a portion. D and trimming come from the DNA, and the V and J calls and clone size come from that table. The sample shows 97,000 or so clones, approximately 82% of them seen only once. V dropped 8 bases and J dropped 2 bases, with 14 bases sitting between them. Looked up from germline, CDR1 is MDHEN and CDR2 is SYDVKM. This CDR3 has 14 amino acids.

The chain uses TRBV28 and TRBJ2-3; maybe TRBD1 (6 bases). The origin of this receptor is a man in his 60s with active or convalescent COVID-19. The sequenced material came from peripheral blood. CDR3 in amino acids: CASPRTDFTDTQYF. CDR3 DNA: TGTGCCAGCCCCCGGACAGATTTCACAGATACGCAGTATTTT. Full variable domain (remainder filled in from reference TRBV28 and TRBJ2-3): DVKVTQSSRYLVKRTGEKVFLECVQDMDHENMFWYRQDPGLGLRLIYFSYDVKMKEKGDIPEGYSVSREKKERFSLILESASTNQTSMYLCASPRTDFTDTQYFGPGTRLTVL.